The T cell receptor (beta chain) under discussion was sequenced for a study of Ad26.COV2.S vaccination and SARS-CoV-2 variants (dated by TCRdb to the early 2020s). At the level of the whole study: Donors in the vaccine arm were drawn from COV1001, a phase I-IIa trial of Ad26.COV2.S in healthy adults that was multicentre, randomized, double-blind and placebo-controlled. Ad26.COV2.S was administered intramuscularly at 5 x 10^10 or 1 x 10^11 viral particles, either as a single shot or as two shots given 56 days apart. Sequencing of the TCRbeta repertoire served to evaluate the specificity and breadth of SARS-CoV-2-reactive T cell receptors following Ad26.COV2.S vaccination. Trial participants were randomized into five groups of five, in which low-dose or high-dose Ad26.COV2.S was given once or twice, or placebo was given on both occasions. A total of approximately 30 samples were included in the TCR-sequenced set, comprising some 20 Ad26.COV2.S vaccine recipients, 5 placebo recipients and 8 SARS-CoV-2 convalescent individuals. Investigators did not know the trial group allocation while performing experiments and assessing outcomes.

Sequences SNHLY (CDR1) and FYNNEI (CDR2) are obtained from the germline V gene. The CDR3, from cysteine to phenylalanine, totals 13 residues. Only CDR3 DNA remains: 39 bases, in frame from the first base. The junction shows trimming of 6 bases on V and 1 base on J, plus 9 bases between the germline ends. TCRbeta CDR3 regions were sequenced with the immunoSEQ Assay. After extraction, genomic DNA underwent amplification by bias-controlled multiplex PCR, followed by high-throughput sequencing. The study's processing was this. To quantify the absolute abundance of every unique TCRbeta CDR3 region, sequences were collapsed and filtered. T cell fraction was estimated by normalizing TCRbeta template counts to usable DNA, with usable DNA measured through amplification of reference genes found in all nucleated cells. Repertoire TCRs were annotated as SARS-CoV-2-specific by exact matching of V gene, CDR3 amino acid sequence and J gene to a known reactive TCR set. The reference SARS-CoV-2 TCR set was derived from MIRA and filtered for enrichment in COVID-19-positive ImmuneCODE repertoires, a step that removed public or cross-reactive TCRs. Using the MIRA antigens, annotated TCRs were further analysed by specific ORF or by position within an ORF. Breadth was defined as annotated unique rearrangements over total unique productive rearrangements; depth was the summed frequency of those rearrangements. TCR breadth was compared between groups using two-sided Wilcoxon rank-sum tests. This immuneACCESS table, as held by TCRdb, lists in-frame sequences with V and J called but not all clones. Of the missing ones, under half trace to an unresolved V gene in checked studies; the others have no known cause. That table is the source of V, J and clone size, and D and trimming were worked out from the DNA. Counted in this sample were hundreds of thousands of clones; approximately 87% of them appeared once. About 3.1% of the sample comes from the top ten.

The label giving this sample's treatment or condition can be read as: 15 to 20 received Ad26.COV2.S at low or high dose, single or two shots; roughly 5 received placebo; per-sample allocation not given. Repertoires of vaccine and placebo recipients were sequenced from samples taken on day 63 after the first injection. Between 29 July and 7 August 2020, Cohort 1b enrolled 20 to 30 adults aged 18-55 years at one site in Boston, USA. Ad26.COV2.S was a replication-incompetent adenovirus type 26 vector expressing a prefusion-stabilized SARS-CoV-2 spike protein from the original Wuhan strain. This clone was detected only a few times. Its antigen remains unidentified. The sample holds no much larger clone one base away, and base qualities are not on file. Findings and caveats that apply to the study as a whole: Substantial breadth of spike-specific CD8+ and CD4+ T cell responses was reported after vaccination. Vaccine and placebo recipients had comparable non-spike TCR breadth, which fits with the vaccine containing only spike. Compared with placebo recipients, Ad26.COV2.S recipients showed higher spike-specific TCR breadth (P = 0.0014). It was noted by the authors that total T cell responses may have been underestimated by the TCR breadth and depth analyses. The study was not powered for comparison of responses between vaccine doses or regimens.

The V gene is TRBV2 and the J gene is TRBJ1-2; there is no confident call for the D gene. The sample here was peripheral blood, taken in a trial of Ad26.COV2.S vaccine versus placebo. This TCR came from a person between 18 and 65 years old who received the Ad26.COV2.S COVID-19 vaccine or a placebo. The CDR3 region reads CASREDGNYGYTF. In nucleotide form, the sequence is TGTGCCAGCAGGGAGGACGGTAACTATGGCTACACCTTC.